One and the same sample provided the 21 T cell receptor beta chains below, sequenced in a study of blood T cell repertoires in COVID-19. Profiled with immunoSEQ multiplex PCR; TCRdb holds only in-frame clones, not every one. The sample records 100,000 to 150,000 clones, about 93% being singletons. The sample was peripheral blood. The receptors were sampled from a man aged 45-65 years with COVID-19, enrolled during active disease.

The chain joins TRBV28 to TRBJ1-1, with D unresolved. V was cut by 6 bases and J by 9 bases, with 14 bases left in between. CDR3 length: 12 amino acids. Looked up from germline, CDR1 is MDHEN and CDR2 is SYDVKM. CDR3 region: CASSPIPIQAFF. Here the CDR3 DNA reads TGTGCCAGCAGCCCCATACCTATACAAGCTTTCTTT.

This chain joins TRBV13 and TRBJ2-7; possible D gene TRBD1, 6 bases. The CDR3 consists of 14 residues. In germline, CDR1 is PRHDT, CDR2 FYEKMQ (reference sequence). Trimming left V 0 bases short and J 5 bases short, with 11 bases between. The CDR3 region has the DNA TGTGCCAGCAGCTTAGGACAGGGCGGACACGAGCAGTACGTC. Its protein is CASSLGQGGHEQYV.

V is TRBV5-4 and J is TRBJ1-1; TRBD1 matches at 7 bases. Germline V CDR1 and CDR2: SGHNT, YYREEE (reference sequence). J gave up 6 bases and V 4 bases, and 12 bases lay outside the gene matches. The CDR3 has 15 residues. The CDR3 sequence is CASSPRQGVIAEAFF. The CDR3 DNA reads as TGTGCCAGCAGCCCCAGACAGGGCGTCATCGCTGAAGCTTTCTTT.

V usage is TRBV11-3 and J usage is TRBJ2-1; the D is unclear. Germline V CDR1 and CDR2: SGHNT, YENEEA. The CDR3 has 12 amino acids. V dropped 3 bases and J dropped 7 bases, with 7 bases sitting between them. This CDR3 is CASSFEENEQFF. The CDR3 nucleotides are TGTGCCAGCAGCTTCGAGGAGAATGAGCAGTTCTTC.

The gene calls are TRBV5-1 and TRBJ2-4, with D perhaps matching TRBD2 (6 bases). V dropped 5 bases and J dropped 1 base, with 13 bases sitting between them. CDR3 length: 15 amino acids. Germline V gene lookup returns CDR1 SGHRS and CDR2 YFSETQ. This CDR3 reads CASSRAGMAKNIQYF. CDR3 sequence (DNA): TGCGCCAGCAGTCGGGCGGGAATGGCCAAAAACATTCAGTACTTC.

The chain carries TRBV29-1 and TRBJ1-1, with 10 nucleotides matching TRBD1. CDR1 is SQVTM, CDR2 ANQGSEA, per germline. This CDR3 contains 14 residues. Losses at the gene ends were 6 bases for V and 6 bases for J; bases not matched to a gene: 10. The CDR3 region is CSVLFGQGGPEAFF. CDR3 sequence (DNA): TGCAGCGTCCTTTTCGGACAGGGGGGCCCTGAAGCTTTCTTT.

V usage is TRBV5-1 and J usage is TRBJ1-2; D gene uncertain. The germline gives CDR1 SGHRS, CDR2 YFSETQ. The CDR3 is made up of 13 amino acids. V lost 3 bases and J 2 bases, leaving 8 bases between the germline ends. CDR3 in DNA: TGCGCCAGCAGCTCACAGCAGAACTATGGCTACACCTTC. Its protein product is CASSSQQNYGYTF. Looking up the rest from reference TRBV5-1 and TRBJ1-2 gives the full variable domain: KAGVTQTPRYLIKTRGQQVTLSCSPISGHRSVSWYQQTPGQGLQFLFEYFSETQRNKGNFPGRFSGRQFSNSRSEMNVSTLELGDSALYLCASSSQQNYGYTFGSGTRLTVV.

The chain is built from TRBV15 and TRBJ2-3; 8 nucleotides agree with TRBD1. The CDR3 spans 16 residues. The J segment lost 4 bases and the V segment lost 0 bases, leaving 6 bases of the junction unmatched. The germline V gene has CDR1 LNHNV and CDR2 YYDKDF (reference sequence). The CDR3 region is CATSRDRTGLPDTQYF. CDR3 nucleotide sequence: TGTGCCACCAGCAGAGATCGGACAGGGCTCCCAGATACGCAGTATTTT.

The CDR3 nucleotides read TGTGCCAGCAGAAAGGACTGGTTTGAGCAGTTCTTC. This codes for CASRKDWFEQFF. The chain is built from TRBV11-2 and TRBJ2-1, with D tentatively TRBD2 (5 bases). The CDR3 is 12 amino acids. Germline V lookup: CDR1 SGHAT, CDR2 FQNNGV. V lost 6 bases, J lost 9 bases, and 12 bases lay in between.

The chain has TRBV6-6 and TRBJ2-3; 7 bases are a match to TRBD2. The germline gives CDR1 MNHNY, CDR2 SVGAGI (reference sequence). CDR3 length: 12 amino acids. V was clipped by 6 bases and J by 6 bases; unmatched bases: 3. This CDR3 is CASSAGVDTQYF. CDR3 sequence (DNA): TGTGCCAGCAGCGCGGGAGTGGATACGCAGTATTTT.

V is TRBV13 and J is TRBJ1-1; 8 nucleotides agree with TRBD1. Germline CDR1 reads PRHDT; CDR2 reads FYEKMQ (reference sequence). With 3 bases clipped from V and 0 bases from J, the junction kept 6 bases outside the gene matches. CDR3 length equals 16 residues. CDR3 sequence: CASSLPGQDMNTEAFF. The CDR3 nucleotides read TGTGCCAGCAGCTTGCCGGGACAGGACATGAACACTGAAGCTTTCTTT.

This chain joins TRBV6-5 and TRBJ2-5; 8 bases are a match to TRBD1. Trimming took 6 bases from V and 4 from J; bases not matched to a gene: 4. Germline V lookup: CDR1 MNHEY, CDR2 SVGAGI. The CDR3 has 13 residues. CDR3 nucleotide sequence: TGTGCCAGCAGCCACGACAGGGGAGAGACCCAGTACTTC. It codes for CASSHDRGETQYF.

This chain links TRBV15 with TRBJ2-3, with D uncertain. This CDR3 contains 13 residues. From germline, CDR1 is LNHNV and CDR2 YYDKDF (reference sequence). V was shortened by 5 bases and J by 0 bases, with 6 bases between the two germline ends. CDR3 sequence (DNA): TGTGCCACCAGCCGAGCGAGCACAGATACGCAGTATTTT. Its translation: CATSRASTDTQYF.

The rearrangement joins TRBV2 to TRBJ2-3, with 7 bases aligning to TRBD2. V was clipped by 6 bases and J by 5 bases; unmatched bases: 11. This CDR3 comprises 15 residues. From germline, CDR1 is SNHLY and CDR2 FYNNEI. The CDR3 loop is CASRAWGGELDTQYF. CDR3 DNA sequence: TGTGCCAGCAGAGCATGGGGGGGAGAGCTAGATACGCAGTATTTT.

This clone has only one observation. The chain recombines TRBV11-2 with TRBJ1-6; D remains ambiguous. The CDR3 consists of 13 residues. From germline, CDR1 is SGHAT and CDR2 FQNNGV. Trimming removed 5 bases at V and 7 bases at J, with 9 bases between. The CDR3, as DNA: TGTGCCAGCAGCGTTATCAGGAATTCACCCCTCCACTTT. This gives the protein CASSVIRNSPLHF. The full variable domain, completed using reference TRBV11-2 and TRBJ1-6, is EAGVAQSPRYKIIEKRQSVAFWCNPISGHATLYWYQQILGQGPKLLIQFQNNGVVDDSQLPKDRFSAERLKGVDSTLKIQPAKLEDSAVYLCASSVIRNSPLHFGNGTRLTVT.

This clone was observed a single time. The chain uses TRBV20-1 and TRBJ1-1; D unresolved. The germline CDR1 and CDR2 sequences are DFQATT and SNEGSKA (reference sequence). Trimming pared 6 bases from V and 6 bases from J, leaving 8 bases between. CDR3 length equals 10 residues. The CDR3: CSASRAEAFF. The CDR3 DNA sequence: TGCAGTGCAAGTCGGGCTGAAGCTTTCTTT.

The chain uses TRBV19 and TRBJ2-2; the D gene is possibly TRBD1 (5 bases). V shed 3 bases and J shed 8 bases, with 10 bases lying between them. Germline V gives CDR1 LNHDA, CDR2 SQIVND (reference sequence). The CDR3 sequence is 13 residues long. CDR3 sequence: CASSMNRGGELFF. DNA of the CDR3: TGTGCCAGTAGTATGAATAGGGGAGGGGAGCTGTTTTTT.

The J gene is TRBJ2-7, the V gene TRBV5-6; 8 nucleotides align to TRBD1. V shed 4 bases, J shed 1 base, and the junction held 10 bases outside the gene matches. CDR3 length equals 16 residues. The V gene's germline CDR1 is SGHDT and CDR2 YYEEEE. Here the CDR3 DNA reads TGTGCCAGCAGCGGAGGGGTGGGACAGGAATCCTACGAGCAGTACTTC. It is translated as CASSGGVGQESYEQYF.

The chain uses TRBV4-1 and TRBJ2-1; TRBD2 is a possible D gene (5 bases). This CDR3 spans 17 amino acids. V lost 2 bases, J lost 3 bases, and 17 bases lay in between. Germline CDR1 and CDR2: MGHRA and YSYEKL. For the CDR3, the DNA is TGCGCCAGCAGCCAACGGTGGCAAGGAGCGGACTACAATGAGCAGTTCTTC. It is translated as CASSQRWQGADYNEQFF.

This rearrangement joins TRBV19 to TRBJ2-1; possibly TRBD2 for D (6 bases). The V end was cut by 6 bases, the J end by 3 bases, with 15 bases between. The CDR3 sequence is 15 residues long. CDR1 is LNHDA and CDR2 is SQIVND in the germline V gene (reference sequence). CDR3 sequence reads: CASSLMGGGYNEQFF. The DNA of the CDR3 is TGTGCCAGTAGCCTAATGGGGGGAGGCTACAATGAGCAGTTCTTC.

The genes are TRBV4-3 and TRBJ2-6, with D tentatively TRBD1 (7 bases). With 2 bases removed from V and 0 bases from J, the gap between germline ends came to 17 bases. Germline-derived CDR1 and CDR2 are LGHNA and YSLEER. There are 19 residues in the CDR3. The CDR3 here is CASSQIRQGGPSGANVLTF. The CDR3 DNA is TGCGCCAGCAGCCAAATCCGACAGGGAGGACCCTCTGGGGCCAACGTCCTGACTTTC.